This T cell receptor (beta chain) was observed in a study of T cell responses to AZD1222 COVID-19 vaccine. General observations from the study: Donors, mostly white British, included more females; clonal diversity was possibly underestimated.

Data came from immunoSEQ multiplex PCR; TCRdb stores just in-frame clones and leaves some out. The profile shows about 100,000 clones, 84% of them singletons. This CDR3 spans 16 amino acids. Trimming took 0 bases from V and 0 from J, leaving 9 bases between them. The germline V gene encodes CDR1 SGDLS and CDR2 YYNGEE. To note about this clone: What it binds is unknown.

This clonotype was sampled from an adult in good health. The chain couples TRBV9 to TRBJ2-2; D uncertain. The sample here was peripheral blood, taken on day 0 of AZD1222 vaccination. CDR3 sequence (DNA): TGTGCCAGCAGCGTAGGGTCACCCGCGAACACCGGGGAGCTGTTTTTT. It specifies CASSVGSPANTGELFF.